This T cell receptor (beta chain) was sequenced for a study of CD8 T cells in Susac syndrome. The table lists this clonotype with a count of one. With 1 base removed from V and 8 bases from J, the gap between germline ends came to 9 bases. The CDR3 spans 13 residues. Germline V gives CDR1 MDHEN, CDR2 SYDVKM. The RNA input was about 0.5 to 1 ug, and it was reverse transcribed with random hexamers. TCRdb called the immunoSEQ multiplex PCR reads again in MiXCR, with one record for every CDR3 protein. The sample consists of about 210,000 distinct CDR3 sequences, 95% of them appearing once. Material for sequencing was CD4+ T cells from PBMCs. This TCR derives from a human donor with multiple sclerosis. The V and J genes are TRBV28 and TRBJ2-1; maybe TRBD1 (6 bases). The CDR3 protein is CASSLSQGHEQFF. CDR3 nucleotides: TGTGCCAGCAGTTTATCACAGGGCCATGAGCAGTTCTTC.